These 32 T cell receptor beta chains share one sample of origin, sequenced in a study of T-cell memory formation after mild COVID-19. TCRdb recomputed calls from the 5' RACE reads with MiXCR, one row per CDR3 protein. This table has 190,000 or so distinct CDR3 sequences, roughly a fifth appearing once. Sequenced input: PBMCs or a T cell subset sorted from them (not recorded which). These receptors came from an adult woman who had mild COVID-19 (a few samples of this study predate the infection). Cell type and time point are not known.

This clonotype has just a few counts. In nucleotides, the CDR3 is TGCAGTGCTAAGATCTCTGGAAACACCATATATTTT. Translated: CSAKISGNTIYF. J is TRBJ1-3 and V is TRBV20-1; no clear D gene. The CDR3 runs 12 residues. The germline gives CDR1 DFQATT, CDR2 SNEGSKA (reference sequence). The V end was cut by 4 bases, the J end by 0 bases, with 4 bases between.

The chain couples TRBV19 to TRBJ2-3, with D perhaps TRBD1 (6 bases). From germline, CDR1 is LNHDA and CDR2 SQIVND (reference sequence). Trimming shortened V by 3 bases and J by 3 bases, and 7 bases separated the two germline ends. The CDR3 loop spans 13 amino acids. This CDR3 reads CASSIRGTDTQYF. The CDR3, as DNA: TGTGCCAGTAGTATCAGGGGAACAGATACGCAGTATTTT. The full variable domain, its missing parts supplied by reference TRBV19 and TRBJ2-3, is DGGITQSPKYLFRKEGQNVTLSCEQNLNHDAMYWYRQDPGQGLRLIYYSQIVNDFQKGDIAEGYSVSREKKESFPLTVTSAQKNPTAFYLCASSIRGTDTQYFGPGTRLTVL.

The CDR3 nucleotides read TGTGCCAGCAGCGTAGTAGATACGGGGGTCTCTGAAGCTTTCTTT. This codes for CASSVVDTGVSEAFF. The rearrangement joins TRBV9 to TRBJ1-1; D may be TRBD1 (5 bases). CDR3 size: 15 residues. Germline V gene lookup returns CDR1 SGDLS and CDR2 YYNGEE. Trimming pared 0 bases from V and 6 bases from J, leaving 15 bases between.

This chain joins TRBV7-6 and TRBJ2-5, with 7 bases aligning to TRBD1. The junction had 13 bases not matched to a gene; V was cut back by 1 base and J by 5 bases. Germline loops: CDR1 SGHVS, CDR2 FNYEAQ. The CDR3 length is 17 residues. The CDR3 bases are TGTGCCAGCAGCTTAGACGGTTCTGGGACAGAGTTCGAGACCCAGTACTTC. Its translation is CASSLDGSGTEFETQYF.

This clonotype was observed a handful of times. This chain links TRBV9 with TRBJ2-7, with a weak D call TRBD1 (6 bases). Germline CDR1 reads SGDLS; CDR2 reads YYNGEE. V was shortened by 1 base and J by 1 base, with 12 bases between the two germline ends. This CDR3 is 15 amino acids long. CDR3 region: CASSVTNGQSYEQYF. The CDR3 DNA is TGTGCCAGCAGCGTAACCAACGGACAGTCCTACGAGCAGTACTTC. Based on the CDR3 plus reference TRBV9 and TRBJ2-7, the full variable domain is DSGVTQTPKHLITATGQRVTLRCSPRSGDLSVYWYQQSLDQGLQFLIQYYNGEERAKGNILERFSAQQFPDLHSELNLSSLELGDSALYFCASSVTNGQSYEQYFGPGTRLTVT.

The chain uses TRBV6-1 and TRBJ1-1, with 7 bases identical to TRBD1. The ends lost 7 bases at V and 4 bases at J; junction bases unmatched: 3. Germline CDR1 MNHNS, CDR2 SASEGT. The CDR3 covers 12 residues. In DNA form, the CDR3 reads TGTGCCAGCAACAGGGGTAGCACTGAAGCTTTCTTT. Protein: CASNRGSTEAFF.

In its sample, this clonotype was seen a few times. The CDR3 region is CASKGLPRGFLPTGELFF. CDR3 nucleotide sequence: TGTGCCAGCAAGGGACTCCCCAGGGGTTTCCTACCCACCGGGGAGCTGTTTTTT. V and J are TRBV6-5 and TRBJ2-2; the D gene could be TRBD1 or TRBD2 (6 bases each). Germline CDR1 reads MNHEY; CDR2 reads SVGAGI. With 7 bases removed from V and 4 bases from J, the gap between germline ends came to 25 bases. CDR3 length: 18 amino acids.

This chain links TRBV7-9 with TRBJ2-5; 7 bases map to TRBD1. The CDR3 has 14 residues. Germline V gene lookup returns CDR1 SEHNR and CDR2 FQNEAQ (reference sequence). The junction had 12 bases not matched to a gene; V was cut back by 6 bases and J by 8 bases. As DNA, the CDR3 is TGTGCCAGCAGGGGTATAACAGGGGAGTTTACCCAGTACTTC. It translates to CASRGITGEFTQYF.

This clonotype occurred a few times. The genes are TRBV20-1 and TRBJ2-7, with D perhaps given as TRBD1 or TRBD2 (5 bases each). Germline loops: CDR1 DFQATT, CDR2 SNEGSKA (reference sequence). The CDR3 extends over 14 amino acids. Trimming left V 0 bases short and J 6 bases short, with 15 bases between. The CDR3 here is CSARDWGTDGEQYF. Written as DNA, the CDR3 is TGCAGTGCTAGAGATTGGGGGACCGACGGCGAGCAGTACTTC.

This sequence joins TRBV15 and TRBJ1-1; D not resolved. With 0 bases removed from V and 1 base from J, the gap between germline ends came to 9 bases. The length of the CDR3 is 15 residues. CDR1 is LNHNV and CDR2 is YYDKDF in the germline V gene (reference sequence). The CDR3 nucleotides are TGTGCCACCAGCAGAGATCGAAACAGGAACACTGAAGCTTTCTTT. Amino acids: CATSRDRNRNTEAFF. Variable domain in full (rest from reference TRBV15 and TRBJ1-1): DAMVIQNPRYQVTQFGKPVTLSCSQTLNHNVMYWYQQKSSQAPKLLFHYYDKDFNNEADTPDNFQSRRPNTSFCFLDIRSPGLGDTAMYLCATSRDRNRNTEAFFGQGTRLTVV.

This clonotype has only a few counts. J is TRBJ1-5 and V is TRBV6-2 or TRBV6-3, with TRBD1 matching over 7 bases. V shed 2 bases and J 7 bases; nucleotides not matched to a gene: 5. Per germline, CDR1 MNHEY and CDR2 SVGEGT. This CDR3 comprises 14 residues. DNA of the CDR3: TGTGCCAGCAGTTACCAGGGGACAGTGCAGCCCCAGCATTTT. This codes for CASSYQGTVQPQHF.

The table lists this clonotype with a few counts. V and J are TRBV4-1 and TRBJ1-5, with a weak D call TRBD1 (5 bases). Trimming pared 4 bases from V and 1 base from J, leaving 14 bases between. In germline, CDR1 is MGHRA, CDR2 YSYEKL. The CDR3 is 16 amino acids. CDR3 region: CASSPTDILSNQPQHF. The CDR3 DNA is TGCGCCAGCAGCCCCACGGACATCCTCAGCAATCAGCCCCAGCATTTT.

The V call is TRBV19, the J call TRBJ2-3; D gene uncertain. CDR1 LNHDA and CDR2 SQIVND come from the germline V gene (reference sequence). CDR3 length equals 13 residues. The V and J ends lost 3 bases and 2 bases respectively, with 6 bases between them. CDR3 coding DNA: TGTGCCAGTAGTATCCAGGACACAGATACGCAGTATTTT. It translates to CASSIQDTDTQYF. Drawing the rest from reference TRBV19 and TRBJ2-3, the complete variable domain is DGGITQSPKYLFRKEGQNVTLSCEQNLNHDAMYWYRQDPGQGLRLIYYSQIVNDFQKGDIAEGYSVSREKKESFPLTVTSAQKNPTAFYLCASSIQDTDTQYFGPGTRLTVL.

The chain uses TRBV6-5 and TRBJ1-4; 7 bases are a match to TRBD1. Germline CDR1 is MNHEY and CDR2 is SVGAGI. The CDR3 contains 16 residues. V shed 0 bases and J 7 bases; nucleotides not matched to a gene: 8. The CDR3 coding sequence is TGTGCCAGCAGTTACTCCAGGACAGGTGTATCTGAAAAACTGTTTTTT. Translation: CASSYSRTGVSEKLFF.

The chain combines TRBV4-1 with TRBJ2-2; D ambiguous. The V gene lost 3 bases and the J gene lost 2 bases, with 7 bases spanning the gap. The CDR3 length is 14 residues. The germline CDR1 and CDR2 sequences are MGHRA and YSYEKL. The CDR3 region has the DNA TGCGCCAGCAGCCAGGGCCACAACACCGGGGAGCTGTTTTTT. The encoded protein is CASSQGHNTGELFF.

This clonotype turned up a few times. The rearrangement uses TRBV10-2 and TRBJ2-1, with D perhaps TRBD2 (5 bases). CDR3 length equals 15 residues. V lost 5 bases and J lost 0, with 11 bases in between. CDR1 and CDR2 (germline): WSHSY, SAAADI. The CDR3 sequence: CASSNSESSYNEQFF. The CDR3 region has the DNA TGCGCCAGCAGTAATAGCGAAAGCTCCTACAATGAGCAGTTCTTC.

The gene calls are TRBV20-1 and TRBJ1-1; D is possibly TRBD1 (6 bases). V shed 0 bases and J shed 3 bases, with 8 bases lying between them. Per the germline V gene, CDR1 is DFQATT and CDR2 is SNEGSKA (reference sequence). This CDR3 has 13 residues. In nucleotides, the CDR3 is TGCAGTGCTAGAGACGAGGGGGACACTGAAGCTTTCTTT. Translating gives CSARDEGDTEAFF.

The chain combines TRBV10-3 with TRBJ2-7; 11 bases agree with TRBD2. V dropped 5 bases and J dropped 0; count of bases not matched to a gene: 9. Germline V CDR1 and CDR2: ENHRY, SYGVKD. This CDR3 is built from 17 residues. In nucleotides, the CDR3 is TGTGCCATCAGTCTAAAACTCACTAGCGGGGGCTCCTACGAGCAGTACTTC. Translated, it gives CAISLKLTSGGSYEQYF.

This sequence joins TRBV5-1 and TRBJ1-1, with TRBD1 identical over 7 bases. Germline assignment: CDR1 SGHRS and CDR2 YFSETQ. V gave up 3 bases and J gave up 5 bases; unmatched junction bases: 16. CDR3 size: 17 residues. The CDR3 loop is CASSSSPLGRGRTEAFF. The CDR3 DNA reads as TGCGCCAGCAGCTCTAGCCCTCTCGGGAGGGGGCGTACTGAAGCTTTCTTT. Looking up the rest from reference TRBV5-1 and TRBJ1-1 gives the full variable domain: KAGVTQTPRYLIKTRGQQVTLSCSPISGHRSVSWYQQTPGQGLQFLFEYFSETQRNKGNFPGRFSGRQFSNSRSEMNVSTLELGDSALYLCASSSSPLGRGRTEAFFGQGTRLTVV.

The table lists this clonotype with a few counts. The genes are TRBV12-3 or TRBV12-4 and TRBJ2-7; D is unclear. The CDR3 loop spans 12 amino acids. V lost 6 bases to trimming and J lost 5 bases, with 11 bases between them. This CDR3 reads CASSMLGNEQYF. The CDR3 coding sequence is TGTGCCAGCAGCATGCTAGGGAACGAGCAGTACTTC.

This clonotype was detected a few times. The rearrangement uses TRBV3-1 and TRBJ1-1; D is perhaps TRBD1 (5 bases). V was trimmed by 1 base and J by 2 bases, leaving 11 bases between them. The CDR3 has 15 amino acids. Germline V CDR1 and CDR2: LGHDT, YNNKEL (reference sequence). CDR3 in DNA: TGTGCCAGCAGCCAAGTGGGGGATGGAAACACTGAAGCTTTCTTT. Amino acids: CASSQVGDGNTEAFF.

In nucleotides, the CDR3 is TGTGCCAGCAGTTACGGGGACAGGGCCGTAGATACGCAGTATTTT. Protein product: CASSYGDRAVDTQYF. V usage is TRBV6-2 or TRBV6-3 and J usage is TRBJ2-3, with TRBD1 matching 9 bases. Germline loops: CDR1 MNHEY, CDR2 SVGEGT. The J segment lost 5 bases and the V segment lost 2 bases, leaving 5 bases of the junction unmatched. This CDR3 spans 15 amino acids.

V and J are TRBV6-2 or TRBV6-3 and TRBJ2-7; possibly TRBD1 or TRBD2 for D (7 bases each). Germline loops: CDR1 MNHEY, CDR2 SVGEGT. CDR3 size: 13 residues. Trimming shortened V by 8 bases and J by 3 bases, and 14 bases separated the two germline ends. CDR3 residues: CASGGGGNYEQYF. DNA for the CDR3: TGTGCCAGCGGGGGAGGGGGCAACTACGAGCAGTACTTC.

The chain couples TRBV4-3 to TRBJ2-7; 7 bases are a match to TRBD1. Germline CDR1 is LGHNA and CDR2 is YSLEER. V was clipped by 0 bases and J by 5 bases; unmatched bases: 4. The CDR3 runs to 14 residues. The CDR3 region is CASSQDGTVHEQYF. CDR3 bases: TGCGCCAGCAGCCAAGATGGGACAGTCCACGAGCAGTACTTC.

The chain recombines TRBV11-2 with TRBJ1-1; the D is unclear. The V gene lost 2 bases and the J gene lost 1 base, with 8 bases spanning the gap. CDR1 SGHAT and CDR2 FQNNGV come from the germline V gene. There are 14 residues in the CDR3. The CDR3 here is CASSLFVWNTEAFF. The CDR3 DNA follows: TGTGCCAGCAGCTTATTTGTATGGAACACTGAAGCTTTCTTT.

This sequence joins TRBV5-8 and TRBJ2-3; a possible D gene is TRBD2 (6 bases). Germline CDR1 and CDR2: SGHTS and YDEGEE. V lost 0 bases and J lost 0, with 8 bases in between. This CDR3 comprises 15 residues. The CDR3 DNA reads TGTGCCAGCAGCTTGGAGGGGACTAGCACAGATACGCAGTATTTT. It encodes CASSLEGTSTDTQYF.

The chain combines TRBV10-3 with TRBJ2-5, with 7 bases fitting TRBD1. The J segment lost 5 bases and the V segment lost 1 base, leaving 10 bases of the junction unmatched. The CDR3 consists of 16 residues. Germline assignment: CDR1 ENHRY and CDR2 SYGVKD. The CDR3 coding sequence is TGTGCCATCAGTGAGTTTTTCAGGGGGTCCCTGGAGACCCAGTACTTC. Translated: CAISEFFRGSLETQYF.

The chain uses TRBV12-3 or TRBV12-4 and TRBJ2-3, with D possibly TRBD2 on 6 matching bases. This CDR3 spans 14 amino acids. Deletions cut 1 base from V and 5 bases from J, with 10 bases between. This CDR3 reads CASSLVLALDTQYF. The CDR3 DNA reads TGTGCCAGCAGTTTAGTGCTAGCGTTAGATACGCAGTATTTT.

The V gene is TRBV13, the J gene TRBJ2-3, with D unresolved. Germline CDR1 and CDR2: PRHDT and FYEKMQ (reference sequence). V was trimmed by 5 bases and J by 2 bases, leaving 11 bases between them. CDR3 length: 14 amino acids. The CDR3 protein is CASSPVGFTDTQYF. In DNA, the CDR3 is TGTGCCAGCAGCCCCGTTGGATTCACAGATACGCAGTATTTT.

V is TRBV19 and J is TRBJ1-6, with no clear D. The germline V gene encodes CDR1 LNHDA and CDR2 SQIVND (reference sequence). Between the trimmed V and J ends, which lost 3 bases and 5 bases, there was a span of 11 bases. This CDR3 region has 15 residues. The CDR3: CASSIGSRNNSPLHF. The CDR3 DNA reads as TGTGCCAGTAGTATCGGCAGCCGCAATAATTCACCCCTCCACTTT.

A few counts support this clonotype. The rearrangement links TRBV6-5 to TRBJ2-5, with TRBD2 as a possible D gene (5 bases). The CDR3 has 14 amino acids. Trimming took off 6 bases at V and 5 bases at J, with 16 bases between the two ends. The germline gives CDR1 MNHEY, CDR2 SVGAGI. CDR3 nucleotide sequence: TGTGCCAGCAGCAGCCCTAGGGAGCAGGAGACCCAGTACTTC. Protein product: CASSSPREQETQYF.

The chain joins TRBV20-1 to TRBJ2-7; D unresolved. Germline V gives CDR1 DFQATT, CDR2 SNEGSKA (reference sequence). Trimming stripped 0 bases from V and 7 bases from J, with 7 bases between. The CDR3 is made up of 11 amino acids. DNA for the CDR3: TGCAGTGCTAGAGAGGAGAGGGAGCAGTACTTC. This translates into CSAREEREQYF.